These 8 T cell receptor beta chains came from one sample sequenced in a study of metastatic and nonmetastatic thyroid tumors. Via MiXCR, TCRdb re-called the PCR reads. The sample lists under 45,000 clones; approximately 28% were seen once. Treatment of any kind had been given to no patient before thyroid surgery. Sequencing input: blood. The origin of the receptors is a male donor with papillary thyroid cancer or a benign thyroid nodule (not recorded which). Some clones in this sample may be carry-over from other donors' samples.

Worth noting for this clone: A junction end diverges from the germline sequence, so it may reflect a read error. This chain links TRBV6-1 with TRBJ2-3; 15 bases align to TRBD2. CDR1 is MNHNS and CDR2 is SASEGT in the germline V gene. The CDR3 is made up of 16 amino acids. CDR3 in DNA: TGCGCCAGCAGTGACTGGACTAGCGGGGGGGCAGATACGCAGTATTTT. The encoded protein is CASSDWTSGGADTQYF.

The rearrangement uses TRBV4-1 and TRBJ2-3; D ambiguous. Germline V CDR1 and CDR2: MGHRA, YSYEKL. The CDR3 runs 13 residues. The V gene lost 6 bases and the J gene lost 5 bases, with 12 bases spanning the gap. CDR3 bases: TGCGCCAGCAGGCCCAGGCCACGAGATACGCAGTATTTT. Protein sequence: CASRPRPRDTQYF.

The sample holds many counts of this clone. V and J are TRBV28 and TRBJ1-5, with D perhaps matching TRBD1 (5 bases). Looked up from germline, CDR1 is MDHEN and CDR2 is SYDVKM. V lost 4 bases and J lost 6, with 10 bases in between. The length of the CDR3 is 13 residues. The CDR3, as DNA: TGTGCCAGCAGTTGGACAATCAGTCAGCCCCAGCATTTT. Its protein product is CASSWTISQPQHF.

This chain joins TRBV2 and TRBJ1-1, with a possible D match to TRBD1 (5 bases). CDR3 size: 14 residues. Trimming left V 3 bases short and J 3 bases short, with 11 bases between. Germline CDR1 is SNHLY and CDR2 is FYNNEI. CDR3 nucleotides: TGTGCCAGCAGTGACGGGGGAGTGTACACTGAAGCTTTCTTT. Protein product: CASSDGGVYTEAFF.

The J gene is TRBJ1-4, the V gene TRBV27; D unclear. Germline V gene sequence: CDR1 MNHEY, CDR2 SMNVEV (reference sequence). The V and J ends lost 3 bases and 5 bases respectively, with 7 bases between them. This CDR3 is 13 amino acids long. Here the CDR3 DNA reads TGTGCCAGCAGTTTTGTCCCAAATGAAAAACTGTTTTTT. Amino acid sequence: CASSFVPNEKLFF.

This clone was counted at least ten times. Just one base apart from a much larger clone, this may be a read error. At the DNA level, this CDR3 is encoded by other sequences in the same sample as well. The chain carries TRBV28 and TRBJ1-5, with D hard to call. This CDR3 has 14 amino acids. The germline gives CDR1 MDHEN, CDR2 SYDVKM. Trimming shortened V by 6 bases and J by 6 bases, and 15 bases separated the two germline ends. The CDR3 nucleotides are TGTGCCAGCAGCTTCTTTCTACTCGGTCAGCCCCAGCATTTT. The encoded protein is CASSFFLLGQPQHF.

The chain is built from TRBV20-1 and TRBJ1-2; 9 nucleotides line up with TRBD1. V trimming: 5 bases; J trimming: 4 bases; junction bases outside the gene matches: 5. Germline V gene sequence: CDR1 DFQATT, CDR2 SNEGSKA (reference sequence). The CDR3 is made up of 13 amino acids. The CDR3: CSADDRGGYGYTF. CDR3 coding DNA: TGCAGTGCTGACGACAGGGGGGGCTATGGCTACACCTTC.

This clone was observed at least ten times. This chain uses TRBV19 with TRBJ1-4; TRBD1 aligns across 8 bases. The trim removed 7 bases at V and 8 bases at J, leaving 9 bases unmatched. This CDR3 is 14 amino acids long. The germline V gene has CDR1 LNHDA and CDR2 SQIVND (reference sequence). CDR3 bases: TGTGCCAGTACCTATCAGGGGGCAGGAGAAAAACTGTTTTTT. Its protein is CASTYQGAGEKLFF.